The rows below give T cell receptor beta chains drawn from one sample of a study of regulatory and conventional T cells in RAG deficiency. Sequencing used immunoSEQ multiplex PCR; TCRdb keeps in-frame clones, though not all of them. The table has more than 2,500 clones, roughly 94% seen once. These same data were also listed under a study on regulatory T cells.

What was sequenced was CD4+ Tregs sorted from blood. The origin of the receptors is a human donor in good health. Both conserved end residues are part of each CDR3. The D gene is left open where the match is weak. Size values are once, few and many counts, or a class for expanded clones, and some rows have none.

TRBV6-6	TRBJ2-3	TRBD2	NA	CASRPLLLTGGGTQYF	TGTGCCAGCAGACCTCTCCTCCTGACGGGGGGGGGTACGCAGTATTTT
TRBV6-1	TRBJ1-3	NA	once	CASSEPSGRGNTIYF	TGTGCCAGCAGTGAGCCTTCAGGGCGAGGAAACACCATATATTTT
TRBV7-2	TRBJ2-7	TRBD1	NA	CASSLAITGGSEYEQYF	TGTGCCAGCAGCTTAGCGATCACAGGGGGCTCTGAGTACGAGCAGTACTTC
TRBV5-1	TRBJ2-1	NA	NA	CASSFRGLIGNEQFF	TGCGCCAGCAGCTTCCGGGGGCTAATAGGAAATGAGCAGTTCTTC
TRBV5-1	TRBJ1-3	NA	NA	CASSFDSGNTIYF	TGCGCCAGCAGCTTCGACTCTGGAAACACCATATATTTT
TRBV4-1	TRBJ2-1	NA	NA	CASSQVLVSYNEQFF	TGCGCCAGCAGCCAAGTACTAGTATCCTACAATGAGCAGTTCTTC
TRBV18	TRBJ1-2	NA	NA	CASSPPAQAGHGYTF	TGTGCCAGCTCACCACCGGCGCAGGCCGGCCATGGCTACACCTTC
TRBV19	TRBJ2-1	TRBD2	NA	CASSPDAGGTEQFF	TGTGCCAGTAGCCCCGACGCGGGGGGAACGGAGCAGTTCTTC
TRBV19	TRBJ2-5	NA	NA	CASSIRRQLQETQYF	TGTGCCAGTAGTATTCGGCGGCAGCTCCAAGAGACCCAGTACTTC
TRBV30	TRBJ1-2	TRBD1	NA	CAWRRQGANYGYTF	TGTGCCTGGAGGAGACAGGGTGCTAACTATGGCTACACCTTC
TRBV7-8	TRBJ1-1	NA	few	CASSFQGGKTEAFF	TGTGCCAGCAGCTTTCAAGGGGGTAAGACTGAAGCTTTCTTT
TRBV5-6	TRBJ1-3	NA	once	CASRSLRGNTIYF	TGTGCCAGCCGGTCCTTACGGGGAAACACCATATATTTT
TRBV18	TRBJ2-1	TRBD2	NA	CASSPAASGDSSYNEQFF	TGTGCCAGCTCACCAGCGGCTAGCGGGGATAGCTCCTACAATGAGCAGTTCTTC
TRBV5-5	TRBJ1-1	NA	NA	CASSFTGNTEAFF	TGTGCCAGCAGCTTTACCGGGAACACTGAAGCTTTCTTT
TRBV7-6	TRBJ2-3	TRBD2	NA	CASSLEGGAFDTQYF	TGTGCCAGCAGCTTGGAGGGAGGGGCGTTTGATACGCAGTATTTT
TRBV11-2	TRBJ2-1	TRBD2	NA	CASSLDLAGGPWNEQFF	TGTGCCAGCAGCTTAGATCTAGCGGGAGGGCCATGGAATGAGCAGTTCTTC
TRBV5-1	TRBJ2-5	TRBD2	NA	CASSSPTSGIQETQYF	TGCGCCAGCAGTTCCCCGACTAGCGGAATACAAGAGACCCAGTACTTC
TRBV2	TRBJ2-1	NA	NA	CASSGAAYNEQFF	TGTGCCAGCAGTGGGGCCGCCTACAATGAGCAGTTCTTC
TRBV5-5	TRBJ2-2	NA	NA	CASSLKPGSTGELFF	TGTGCCAGCAGCTTGAAACCGGGTTCCACCGGGGAGCTGTTTTTT
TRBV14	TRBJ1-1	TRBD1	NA	CASSTRQGATEAFF	TGTGCCAGCAGCACAAGACAGGGGGCGACTGAAGCTTTCTTT